Following are 24 T cell receptor beta chains from one sample sequenced in a study of human T cells and chemical hapten exposure. Time point: pre-sensitization, week 0. Treatment in this sample: therapeutic diphenylcyclopropenone sensitization with weekly scalp DPC. TCRdb itself ran the RACE reads through MiXCR, one entry per CDR3 protein. The data hold some 400,000 distinct CDR3 sequences, with 5.1% observed a single time. The material sequenced was whole blood, taken in connection with sensitization to the hapten diphenylcyclopropenone (DPC). Every receptor here comes from a woman in her 50s with alopecia areata. Some clones in this sample may be carry-over from other donors' samples.

This clonotype has ten or more counts. The chain uses TRBV9 and TRBJ2-1; D might be TRBD1 (5 bases). The CDR3 runs to 13 residues. V lost 2 bases, J lost 9 bases, and 12 bases lay in between. Germline V lookup: CDR1 SGDLS, CDR2 YYNGEE. CDR3 sequence (DNA): TGTGCCAGCAGCGTCGACCCTACAGGTGAGCAGTTCTTC. This encodes CASSVDPTGEQFF.

Ten or more counts support this clonotype. The V gene is TRBV7-6, the J gene TRBJ2-1; possible D gene TRBD1, 8 bases. CDR1 and CDR2 from the germline V gene are SGHVS and FNYEAQ. V was shortened by 4 bases and J by 3 bases, with 13 bases between the two germline ends. This CDR3 region has 15 residues. In DNA form, the CDR3 reads TGTGCCAGCAGCTCAACAGGGGGGGTCTACAATGAGCAGTTCTTC. Protein sequence: CASSSTGGVYNEQFF.

Many counts were recorded for this clonotype. The chain has TRBV6-1 and TRBJ2-5; 11 bases are a match to TRBD2. CDR1 and CDR2 from the germline V gene are MNHNS and SASEGT. The CDR3 loop spans 13 amino acids. The V and J ends lost 10 bases and 5 bases, in that order; junction bases with no gene match: 6. CDR3 in DNA: TGTGCCACCTCACTAGCGGGAGTGGAGACCCAGTACTTC. Residues: CATSLAGVETQYF.

The table lists this clonotype with a few counts. The chain joins TRBV28 to TRBJ1-1; a possible D gene is TRBD1 (6 bases). Trimming stripped 6 bases from V and 3 bases from J, with 14 bases between. The germline V gene has CDR1 MDHEN and CDR2 SYDVKM. The CDR3 has 14 residues. CDR3 bases: TGTGCCAGCAGCAATTGGGGGGCTGACACTGAAGCTTTCTTT. Protein product: CASSNWGADTEAFF. The entire variable domain, with the rest obtained from reference TRBV28 and TRBJ1-1, is as follows: DVKVTQSSRYLVKRTGEKVFLECVQDMDHENMFWYRQDPGLGLRLIYFSYDVKMKEKGDIPEGYSVSREKKERFSLILESASTNQTSMYLCASSNWGADTEAFFGQGTRLTVV.

This clonotype has only a few counts. V gene TRBV20-1 combines with J gene TRBJ2-3; D gene uncertain. The germline V gene has CDR1 DFQATT and CDR2 SNEGSKA (reference sequence). V was trimmed by 1 base and J by 2 bases, leaving 7 bases between them. The CDR3 loop spans 13 amino acids. This CDR3 reads CSARVPTTDTQYF. Written as DNA, the CDR3 is TGCAGTGCTAGAGTGCCTACCACAGATACGCAGTATTTT.

The table lists this clonotype with many counts. This CDR3 reads CASSRTGVQGQAQYF. CDR3 coding DNA: TGTGCCAGCAGCCGGACAGGGGTCCAGGGGCAGGCGCAGTATTTT. This chain uses TRBV7-6 with TRBJ2-3, with 9 bases that match TRBD1. V trimming: 5 bases; J trimming: 10 bases; junction bases outside the gene matches: 13. Per germline, CDR1 SGHVS and CDR2 FNYEAQ. The length of the CDR3 is 15 residues.

This clonotype was seen more than once but under ten times. V gene TRBV4-1 combines with J gene TRBJ1-6, with TRBD1 matching over 7 bases. Germline CDR1 reads MGHRA; CDR2 reads YSYEKL. V shed 0 bases and J 7 bases; nucleotides not matched to a gene: 3. The length of the CDR3 is 15 residues. The CDR3: CASSQEGQKNSPLHF. The CDR3 DNA is TGCGCCAGCAGCCAAGAGGGACAGAAAAATTCACCCCTCCACTTT.

The chain carries TRBV29-1 and TRBJ2-2; D is unclear. Germline values: CDR1 SQVTM, CDR2 ANQGSEA. Trimming took off 3 bases at V and 4 bases at J, with 3 bases between the two ends. The CDR3 is made up of 11 amino acids. The CDR3 is CSVDGTGELFF. Written as DNA, the CDR3 is TGCAGCGTTGACGGCACCGGGGAGCTGTTTTTT.

This clonotype was recorded a few times. The genes are TRBV6-4 and TRBJ1-2; D possibly corresponds to TRBD1 (5 bases). V was clipped by 7 bases and J by 3 bases, with 9 bases between them. Germline V gene lookup returns CDR1 MRHNA and CDR2 SNTAGT. The CDR3 contains 12 residues. In DNA, the CDR3 is TGTGCCAGCACCCCGACAGACTATGGCTACACCTTC. Its translation: CASTPTDYGYTF.

This clonotype was found many times. This rearrangement joins TRBV9 to TRBJ2-3; tentative D call: TRBD2 (7 bases). Germline V gives CDR1 SGDLS, CDR2 YYNGEE. The CDR3 loop spans 15 amino acids. V was trimmed by 2 bases and J by 5 bases, leaving 15 bases between them. CDR3 loop: CASSVAGAMGDTQYF. The CDR3 nucleotides read TGTGCCAGCAGCGTGGCGGGGGCTATGGGAGATACGCAGTATTTT. The variable domain in full, with the rest retrieved from reference TRBV9 and TRBJ2-3, is DSGVTQTPKHLITATGQRVTLRCSPRSGDLSVYWYQQSLDQGLQFLIQYYNGEERAKGNILERFSAQQFPDLHSELNLSSLELGDSALYFCASSVAGAMGDTQYFGPGTRLTVL.

This clonotype was observed many times. This rearrangement joins TRBV28 to TRBJ2-4; no definite D call. Trimming pared 6 bases from V and 2 bases from J, leaving 5 bases between. Germline-derived CDR1 and CDR2 are MDHEN and SYDVKM. This CDR3 contains 12 residues. CDR3 region: CASRSTKNIQYF. CDR3 sequence (DNA): TGTGCCAGCAGATCAACCAAAAACATTCAGTACTTC.

Only a few counts were recorded for this clonotype. The chain uses TRBV14 and TRBJ2-3; possible D gene TRBD1, 5 bases. V lost 0 bases, J lost 1 base, and 8 bases lay in between. CDR3 size: 15 residues. CDR1 and CDR2 from the germline V gene are SGHDN and FVKESK. The CDR3 loop is CASSQEGQGTDTQYF. The CDR3 DNA follows: TGTGCCAGCAGCCAAGAGGGGCAGGGCACAGATACGCAGTATTTT. Together with reference TRBV14 and TRBJ2-3, the CDR3 gives the full variable domain: EAGVTQFPSHSVIEKGQTVTLRCDPISGHDNLYWYRRVMGKEIKFLLHFVKESKQDESGMPNNRFLAERTGGTYSTLKVQPAELEDSGVYFCASSQEGQGTDTQYFGPGTRLTVL.

This chain connects TRBV27 to TRBJ2-7, with 10 bases matching TRBD1. The CDR3 consists of 14 residues. Germline V gives CDR1 MNHEY, CDR2 SMNVEV (reference sequence). With 5 bases clipped from V and 5 bases from J, the junction kept 6 bases outside the gene matches. In DNA, the CDR3 is TGTGCCAGCAGTCCGGGACAGGGGACCCACGAGCAGTACTTC. This translates into CASSPGQGTHEQYF.

This clonotype has just a few counts. The gene calls are TRBV20-1 and TRBJ2-3, with 10 bases fitting TRBD2. CDR1 is DFQATT, CDR2 SNEGSKA, per germline (reference sequence). This CDR3 comprises 14 residues. Unmatched junction bases numbered 8, after V lost 7 bases and J lost 4 bases. Here the CDR3 DNA reads TGCAGTGGCCGACGAGCGGGAGGGTCAGATACGCAGTATTTT. The encoded protein is CSGRRAGGSDTQYF.

V gene TRBV3-1 combines with J gene TRBJ1-2; D unresolved. V was shortened by 2 bases and J by 6 bases, with 7 bases between the two germline ends. CDR1 LGHDT and CDR2 YNNKEL come from the germline V gene (reference sequence). The CDR3 is made up of 12 amino acids. The CDR3 sequence: CASSQRQNGYTF. The CDR3 DNA is TGTGCCAGCAGCCAAAGGCAGAATGGCTACACCTTC.

This clonotype was counted at least ten times. The genes are TRBV6-2 or TRBV6-3 and TRBJ2-5; TRBD1 aligns across 7 bases. CDR3 length: 14 amino acids. The V and J ends lost 3 bases and 5 bases, in that order; junction bases with no gene match: 6. Germline lookup yields CDR1 MNHEY and CDR2 SVGEGT. The DNA for the CDR3 is TGTGCCAGCAGTTATGGACAGGCTCCGGAGACCCAGTACTTC. Its translation: CASSYGQAPETQYF.

This clonotype was recorded a few times. The genes are TRBV11-2 and TRBJ1-4; TRBD1 matches at 7 bases. This CDR3 contains 14 residues. V shed 2 bases and J 4 bases; nucleotides not matched to a gene: 1. Germline loops: CDR1 SGHAT, CDR2 FQNNGV. Here the CDR3 reads CASSLYRGNEKLFF. CDR3 bases: TGTGCCAGCAGCTTATACAGGGGTAATGAAAAACTGTTTTTT.

This clonotype was seen more than once but under ten times. This chain connects TRBV20-1 to TRBJ1-1; D possibly corresponds to TRBD1 (5 bases). Germline CDR1 and CDR2: DFQATT and SNEGSKA (reference sequence). The CDR3 is made up of 12 amino acids. The V gene lost 1 base and the J gene lost 7 bases, with 10 bases spanning the gap. CDR3 sequence reads: CSARGQSLEAFF. The CDR3 nucleotides read TGCAGTGCTAGAGGACAGAGCCTTGAAGCTTTCTTT.

This clonotype was picked up a small number of times. The gene calls are TRBV10-3 and TRBJ1-1; D might be TRBD1 (6 bases). V gave up 3 bases and J gave up 5 bases, with 10 bases separating them. CDR1 is ENHRY and CDR2 is SYGVKD in the germline V gene. There are 13 residues in the CDR3. As DNA, the CDR3 is TGTGCCATCAGTGACCAGGGGAGAACTGAAGCTTTCTTT. This sequence encodes CAISDQGRTEAFF.

This clonotype has ten or more counts. The gene calls are TRBV12-3 or TRBV12-4 and TRBJ2-3; D remains ambiguous. The CDR3 is 14 amino acids. V was pared by 7 bases and J by 2 bases, with 13 bases between. The CDR3 DNA follows: TGTGCCAGCACACCCACCGGGTTCACAGATACGCAGTATTTT. As protein: CASTPTGFTDTQYF.

CDR3 residues: CASGESVGNTGELFF. The CDR3, as DNA: TGTGCTAGTGGGGAATCAGTGGGGAACACCGGGGAGCTGTTTTTT. This sequence joins TRBV12-5 and TRBJ2-2, with no clear D. V dropped 6 bases and J dropped 1 base, with 12 bases sitting between them. This CDR3 region has 15 residues. Germline CDR1 reads LGHNT; CDR2 reads FRNRAP. Together with reference TRBV12-5 and TRBJ2-2, the CDR3 gives the full variable domain: DARVTQTPRHKVTEMGQEVTMRCQPILGHNTVFWYRQTMMQGLELLAYFRNRAPLDDSGMPKDRFSAEMPDATLATLKIQPSEPRDSAVYFCASGESVGNTGELFFGEGSRLTVL.

Points on this clonotype: A much larger clonotype is one base distant, so this may be a read error. The chain links TRBV4-2 to TRBJ2-3, with D perhaps matching TRBD2 (5 bases). The CDR3 length is 14 residues. Germline values: CDR1 LGHNA, CDR2 YNFKEQ. This CDR3 is CVSSQDLATDTQYF. The CDR3, as DNA: TGTGTCAGCAGCCAAGATCTAGCCACAGATACGCAGTATTTT.

This clonotype was counted at least ten times. The rearrangement links TRBV11-2 to TRBJ2-3; D is uncertain. The germline CDR1 and CDR2 sequences are SGHAT and FQNNGV. The length of the CDR3 is 13 residues. Trimming cost V 1 base and J 8 bases, with 10 bases left between them. The CDR3 loop is CASSLGLSATQYF. CDR3 DNA: TGTGCCAGCAGCTTAGGACTCTCCGCTACGCAGTATTTT. The variable domain in full, completed from reference TRBV11-2 and TRBJ2-3, reads EAGVAQSPRYKIIEKRQSVAFWCNPISGHATLYWYQQILGQGPKLLIQFQNNGVVDDSQLPKDRFSAERLKGVDSTLKIQPAKLEDSAVYLCASSLGLSATQYFGPGTRLTVL.

There are a few counts of this clonotype. The chain uses TRBV2 and TRBJ1-1; weak D call: TRBD1 (5 bases). The CDR3 loop spans 13 amino acids. V dropped 1 base and J dropped 10 bases, with 13 bases sitting between them. Germline CDR1 and CDR2: SNHLY and FYNNEI. CDR3 nucleotide sequence: TGTGCCAGCAGTGAAGGTCTCCAGGGCCGAGCTTTCTTT. It specifies CASSEGLQGRAFF.